The sequence of this T cell receptor beta chain was determined in a study of neoadjuvant nivolumab and ipilimumab in lung cancer. Sequenced by immunoSEQ multiplex PCR; TCRdb stores in-frame clones only, minus some. The table shows around 4,700 clones, with roughly 80% occurring only once. Per germline, CDR1 SGDLS and CDR2 YYNGEE. Trimming removed 4 bases from V and 4 bases from J; junction bases left unmatched: 12. The CDR3 loop spans 17 amino acids. Only a few counts were recorded for this clone. The V call is TRBV9, the J call TRBJ1-3; the match to TRBD1 covers 9 bases. The input for sequencing was adjacent normal lung tissue, taken after neoadjuvant nivolumab, alone or with ipilimumab, at or shortly before surgery. This receptor was obtained from an adult with non-small cell lung cancer. The CDR3 DNA sequence: TGTGCCAGCAGCTTCCCGACAGGGGGTACCCCGGGAAACACCATATATTTT. Translation gives CASSFPTGGTPGNTIYF.